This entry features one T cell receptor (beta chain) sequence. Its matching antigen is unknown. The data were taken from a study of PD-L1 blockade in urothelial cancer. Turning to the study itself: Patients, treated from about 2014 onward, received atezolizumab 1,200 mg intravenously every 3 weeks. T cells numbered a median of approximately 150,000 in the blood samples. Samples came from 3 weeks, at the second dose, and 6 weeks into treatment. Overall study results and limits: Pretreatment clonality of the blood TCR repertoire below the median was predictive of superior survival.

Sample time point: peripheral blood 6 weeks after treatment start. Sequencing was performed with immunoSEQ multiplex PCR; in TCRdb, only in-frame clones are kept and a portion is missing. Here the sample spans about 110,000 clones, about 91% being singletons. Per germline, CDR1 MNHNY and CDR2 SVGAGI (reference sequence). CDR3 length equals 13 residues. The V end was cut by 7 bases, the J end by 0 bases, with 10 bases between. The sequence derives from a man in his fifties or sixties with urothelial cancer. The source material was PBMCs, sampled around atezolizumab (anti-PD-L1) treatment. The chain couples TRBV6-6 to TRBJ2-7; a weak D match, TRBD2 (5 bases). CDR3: CASISGSSYEQYF. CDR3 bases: TGTGCCAGCATTTCGGGGTCCTCCTACGAGCAGTACTTC.